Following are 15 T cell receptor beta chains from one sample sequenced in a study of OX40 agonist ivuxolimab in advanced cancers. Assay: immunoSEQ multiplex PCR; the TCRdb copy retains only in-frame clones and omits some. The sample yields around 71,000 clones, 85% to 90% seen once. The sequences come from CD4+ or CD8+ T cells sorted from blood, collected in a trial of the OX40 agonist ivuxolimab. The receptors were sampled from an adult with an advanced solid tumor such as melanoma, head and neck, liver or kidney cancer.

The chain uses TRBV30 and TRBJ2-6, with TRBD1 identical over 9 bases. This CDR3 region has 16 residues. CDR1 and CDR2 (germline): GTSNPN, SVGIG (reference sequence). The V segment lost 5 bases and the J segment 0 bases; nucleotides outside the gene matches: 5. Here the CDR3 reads CAWGDRAYSGANVLTF. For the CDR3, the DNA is TGTGCCTGGGGGGACAGGGCGTACTCTGGGGCCAACGTCCTGACTTTC.

The CDR3 bases are TGTGCCATCAGTGACACAGGGCCGGATGAGCAGTACTTC. It translates to CAISDTGPDEQYF. J is TRBJ2-7 and V is TRBV10-3, with a weak D call TRBD1 (6 bases). This CDR3 is 13 amino acids long. The germline gives CDR1 ENHRY, CDR2 SYGVKD. With 3 bases removed from V and 7 bases from J, the gap between germline ends came to 13 bases.

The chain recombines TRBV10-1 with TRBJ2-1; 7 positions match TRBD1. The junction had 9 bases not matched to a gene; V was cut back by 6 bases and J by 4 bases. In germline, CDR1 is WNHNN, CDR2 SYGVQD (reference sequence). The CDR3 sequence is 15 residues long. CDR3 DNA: TGCGCCAGCAGGAAGGGGGCACCGGGGTACAATGAGCAGTTCTTC. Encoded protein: CASRKGAPGYNEQFF.

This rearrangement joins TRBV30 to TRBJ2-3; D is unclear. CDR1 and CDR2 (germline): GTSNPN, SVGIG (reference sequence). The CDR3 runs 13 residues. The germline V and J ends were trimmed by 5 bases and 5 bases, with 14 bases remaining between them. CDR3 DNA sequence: TGTGCCTGGGATCGACTGTTGGGAGATACGCAGTATTTT. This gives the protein CAWDRLLGDTQYF.

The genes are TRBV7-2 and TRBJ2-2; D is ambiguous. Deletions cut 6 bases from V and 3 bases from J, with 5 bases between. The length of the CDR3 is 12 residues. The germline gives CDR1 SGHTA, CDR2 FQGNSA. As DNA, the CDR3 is TGTGCCAGCAGTTGGTACACCGGGGAGCTGTTTTTT. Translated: CASSWYTGELFF.

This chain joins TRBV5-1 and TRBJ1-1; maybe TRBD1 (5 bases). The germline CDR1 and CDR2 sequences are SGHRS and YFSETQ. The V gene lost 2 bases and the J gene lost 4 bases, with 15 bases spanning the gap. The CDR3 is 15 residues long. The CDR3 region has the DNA TGCGCCAGCAGCTTAAGTCGGGGCTGGGGCACTGAAGCTTTCTTT. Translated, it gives CASSLSRGWGTEAFF.

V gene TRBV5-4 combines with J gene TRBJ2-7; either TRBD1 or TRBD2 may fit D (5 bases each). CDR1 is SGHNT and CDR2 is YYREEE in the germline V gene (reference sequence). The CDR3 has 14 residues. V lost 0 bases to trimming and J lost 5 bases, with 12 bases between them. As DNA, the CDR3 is TGTGCCAGCAGCTTGGGGGGCGAGGGACACGAGCAGTACTTC. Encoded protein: CASSLGGEGHEQYF.

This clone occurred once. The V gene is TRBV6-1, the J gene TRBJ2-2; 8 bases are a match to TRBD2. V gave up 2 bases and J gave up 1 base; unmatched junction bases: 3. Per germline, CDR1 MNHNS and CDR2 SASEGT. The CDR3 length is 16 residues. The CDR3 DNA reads TGTGCCAGCAGTGAAATGGCGGGAGGGAACACCGGGGAGCTGTTTTTT. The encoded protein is CASSEMAGGNTGELFF.

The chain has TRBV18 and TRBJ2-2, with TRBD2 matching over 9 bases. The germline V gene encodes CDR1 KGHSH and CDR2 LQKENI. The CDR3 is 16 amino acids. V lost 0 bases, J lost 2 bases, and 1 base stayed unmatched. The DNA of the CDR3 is TGTGCCAGCTCACCACCACTAGCGGGTAACACCGGGGAGCTGTTTTTT. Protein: CASSPPLAGNTGELFF.

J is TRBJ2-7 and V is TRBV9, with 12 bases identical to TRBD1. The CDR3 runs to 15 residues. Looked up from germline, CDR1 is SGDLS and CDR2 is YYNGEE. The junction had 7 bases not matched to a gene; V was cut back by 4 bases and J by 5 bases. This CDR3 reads CASSPRDRGLDEQYF. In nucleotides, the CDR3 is TGTGCCAGCAGCCCCCGGGACAGGGGGCTTGACGAGCAGTACTTC.

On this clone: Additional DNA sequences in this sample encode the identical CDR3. The DNA of the CDR3 is TGTGCCAGCAGCCCCCGACTAGCGGGAAACAATGAGCAGTTCTTC. This encodes CASSPRLAGNNEQFF. The rearrangement joins TRBV7-2 to TRBJ2-1; 11 nucleotides align to TRBD2. Losses at the gene ends were 5 bases for V and 5 bases for J; bases not matched to a gene: 5. The CDR3 has 15 residues. Germline V gene sequence: CDR1 SGHTA, CDR2 FQGNSA.

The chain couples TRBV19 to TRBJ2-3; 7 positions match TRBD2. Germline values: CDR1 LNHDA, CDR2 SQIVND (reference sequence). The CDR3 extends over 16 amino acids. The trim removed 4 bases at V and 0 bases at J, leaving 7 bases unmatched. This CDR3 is CASSNRRAGSTDTQYF. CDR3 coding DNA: TGTGCCAGTAGTAACCGCCGAGCGGGGAGCACAGATACGCAGTATTTT.

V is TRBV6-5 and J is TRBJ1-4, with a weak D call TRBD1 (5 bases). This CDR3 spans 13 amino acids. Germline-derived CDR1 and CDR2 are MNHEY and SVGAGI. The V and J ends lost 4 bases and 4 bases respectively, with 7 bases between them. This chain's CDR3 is CASSWGHNEKLFF. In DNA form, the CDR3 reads TGTGCCAGCAGTTGGGGCCATAATGAAAAACTGTTTTTT.

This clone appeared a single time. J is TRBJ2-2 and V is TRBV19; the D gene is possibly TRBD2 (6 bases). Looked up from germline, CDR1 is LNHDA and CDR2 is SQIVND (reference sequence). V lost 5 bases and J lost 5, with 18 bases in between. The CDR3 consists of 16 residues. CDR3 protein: CASSYRGSLRTGELFF. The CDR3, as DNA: TGTGCCAGTAGTTATCGGGGGAGTCTCCGTACCGGGGAGCTGTTTTTT.

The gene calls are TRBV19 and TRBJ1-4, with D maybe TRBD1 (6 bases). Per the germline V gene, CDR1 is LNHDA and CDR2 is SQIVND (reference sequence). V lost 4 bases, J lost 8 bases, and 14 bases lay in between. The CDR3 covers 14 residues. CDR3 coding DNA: TGTGCCAGTAGTAGGGACACATTGGAAGAAAAACTGTTTTTT. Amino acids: CASSRDTLEEKLFF. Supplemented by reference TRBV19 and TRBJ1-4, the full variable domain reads DGGITQSPKYLFRKEGQNVTLSCEQNLNHDAMYWYRQDPGQGLRLIYYSQIVNDFQKGDIAEGYSVSREKKESFPLTVTSAQKNPTAFYLCASSRDTLEEKLFFGSGTQLSVL.